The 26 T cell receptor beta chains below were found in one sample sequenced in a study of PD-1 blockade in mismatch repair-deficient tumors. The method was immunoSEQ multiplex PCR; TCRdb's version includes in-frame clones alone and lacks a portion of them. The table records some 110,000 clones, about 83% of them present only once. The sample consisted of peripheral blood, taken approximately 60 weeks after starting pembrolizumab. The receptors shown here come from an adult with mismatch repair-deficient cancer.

CDR3 loop: CASSAQGRKNEKLFF. CDR3 DNA: TGTGCCAGCAGTGCCCAGGGACGGAAGAATGAAAAACTGTTTTTT. The V gene is TRBV2, the J gene TRBJ1-4; D may be TRBD1 (5 bases). Trimming left V 4 bases short and J 5 bases short, with 14 bases between. Germline lookup yields CDR1 SNHLY and CDR2 FYNNEI. This CDR3 spans 15 amino acids.

The CDR3 spells CASSYDSNQPQHF. As DNA, the CDR3 is TGTGCCAGCAGTTACGATAGCAATCAGCCCCAGCATTTT. The chain joins TRBV6-6 to TRBJ1-5; D not resolved. Trimming took 2 bases from V and 0 from J, leaving 2 bases between them. CDR1 is MNHNY and CDR2 is SVGAGI in the germline V gene (reference sequence). The CDR3 covers 13 residues.

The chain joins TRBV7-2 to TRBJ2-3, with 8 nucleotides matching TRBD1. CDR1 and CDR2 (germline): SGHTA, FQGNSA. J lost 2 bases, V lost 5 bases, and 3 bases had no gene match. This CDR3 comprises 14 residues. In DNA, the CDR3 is TGTGCCAGCAGCGGGACAGGCTTCACAGATACGCAGTATTTT. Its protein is CASSGTGFTDTQYF.

CDR3 loop: CASSLGLAGGWEETQYF. The CDR3 nucleotides read TGTGCCAGCAGCTTGGGCCTAGCGGGAGGGTGGGAAGAGACCCAGTACTTC. The chain couples TRBV5-4 to TRBJ2-5; TRBD2 matches at 12 bases. The germline gives CDR1 SGHNT, CDR2 YYREEE (reference sequence). J gave up 3 bases and V 0 bases, and 6 bases lay outside the gene matches. There are 17 residues in the CDR3.

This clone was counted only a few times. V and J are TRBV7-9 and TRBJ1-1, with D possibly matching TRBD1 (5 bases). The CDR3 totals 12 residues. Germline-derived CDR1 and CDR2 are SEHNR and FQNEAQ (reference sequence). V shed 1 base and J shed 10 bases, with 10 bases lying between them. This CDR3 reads CASSLGGAGAFF. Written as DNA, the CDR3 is TGTGCCAGCAGCTTAGGAGGGGCAGGAGCTTTCTTT.

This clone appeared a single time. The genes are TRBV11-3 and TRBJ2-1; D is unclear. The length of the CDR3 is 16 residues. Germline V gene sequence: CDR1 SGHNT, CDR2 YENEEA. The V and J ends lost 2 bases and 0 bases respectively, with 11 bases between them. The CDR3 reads CASSLSGSDSYNEQFF. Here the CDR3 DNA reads TGTGCCAGCAGCTTAAGTGGGTCAGACTCCTACAATGAGCAGTTCTTC.

CDR3 sequence reads: CASSKDRVTDTQYF. The CDR3 region has the DNA TGTGCCAGCAGCAAAGACAGGGTCACAGATACGCAGTATTTT. J is TRBJ2-3 and V is TRBV13; the match to TRBD1 covers 7 bases. The CDR3 consists of 14 residues. Germline V gene sequence: CDR1 PRHDT, CDR2 FYEKMQ (reference sequence). The ends lost 5 bases at V and 2 bases at J; junction bases unmatched: 4.

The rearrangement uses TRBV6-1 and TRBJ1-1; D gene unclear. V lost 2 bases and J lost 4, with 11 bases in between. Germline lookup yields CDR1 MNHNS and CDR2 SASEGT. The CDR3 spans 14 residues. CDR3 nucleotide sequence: TGTGCCAGCAGTGAACTGGCCAGGATCACTGAAGCTTTCTTT. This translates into CASSELARITEAFF.

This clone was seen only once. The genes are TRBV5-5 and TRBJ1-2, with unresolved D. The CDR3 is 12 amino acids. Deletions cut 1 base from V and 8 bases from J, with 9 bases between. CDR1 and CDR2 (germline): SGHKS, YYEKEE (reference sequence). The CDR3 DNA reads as TGTGCCAGCAGCTTGTTTGTTGCAGGCTACACCTTC. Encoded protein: CASSLFVAGYTF.

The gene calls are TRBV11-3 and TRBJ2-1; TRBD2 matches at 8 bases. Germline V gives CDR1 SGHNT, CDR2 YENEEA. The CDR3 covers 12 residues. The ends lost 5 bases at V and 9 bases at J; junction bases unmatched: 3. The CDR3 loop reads CASSKGTSEQFF. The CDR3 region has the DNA TGTGCCAGCAGCAAAGGGACTAGTGAGCAGTTCTTC.

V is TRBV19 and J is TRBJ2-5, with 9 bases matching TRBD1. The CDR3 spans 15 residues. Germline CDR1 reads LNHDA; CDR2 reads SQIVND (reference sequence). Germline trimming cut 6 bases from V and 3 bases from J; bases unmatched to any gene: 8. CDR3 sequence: CASSNPWTGEETQYF. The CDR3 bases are TGTGCCAGTAGCAATCCTTGGACAGGGGAAGAGACCCAGTACTTC.

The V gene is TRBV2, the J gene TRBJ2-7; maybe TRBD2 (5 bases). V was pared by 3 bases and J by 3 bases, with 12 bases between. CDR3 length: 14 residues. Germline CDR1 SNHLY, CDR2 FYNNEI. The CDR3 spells CASSESGNDYEQYF. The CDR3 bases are TGTGCCAGCAGTGAGAGCGGTAACGACTACGAGCAGTACTTC.

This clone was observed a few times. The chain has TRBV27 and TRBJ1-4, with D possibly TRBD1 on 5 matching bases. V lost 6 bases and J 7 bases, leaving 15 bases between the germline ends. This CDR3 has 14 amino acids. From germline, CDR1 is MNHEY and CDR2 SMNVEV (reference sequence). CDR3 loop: CASSLGLGSEKLFF. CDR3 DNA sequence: TGTGCCAGCAGCCTGGGACTTGGAAGTGAAAAACTGTTTTTT.

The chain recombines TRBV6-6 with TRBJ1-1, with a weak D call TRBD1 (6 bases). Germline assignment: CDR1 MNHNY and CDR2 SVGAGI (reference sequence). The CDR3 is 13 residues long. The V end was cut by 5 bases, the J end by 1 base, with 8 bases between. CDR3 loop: CASSRQANTEAFF. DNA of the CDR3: TGTGCCAGCAGTCGACAGGCGAACACTGAAGCTTTCTTT.

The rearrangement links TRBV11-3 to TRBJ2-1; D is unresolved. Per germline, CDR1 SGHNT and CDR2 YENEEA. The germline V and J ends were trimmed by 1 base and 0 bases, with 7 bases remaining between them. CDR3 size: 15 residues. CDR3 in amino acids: CASSLAESSYNEQFF. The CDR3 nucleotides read TGTGCCAGCAGCTTAGCGGAAAGCTCCTACAATGAGCAGTTCTTC.

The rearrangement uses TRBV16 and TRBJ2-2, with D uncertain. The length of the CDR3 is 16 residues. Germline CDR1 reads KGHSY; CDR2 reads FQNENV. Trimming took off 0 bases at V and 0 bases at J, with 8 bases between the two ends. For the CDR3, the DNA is TGTGCCAGCAGCCAATCGTTGGTTGCGAACACCGGGGAGCTGTTTTTT. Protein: CASSQSLVANTGELFF.

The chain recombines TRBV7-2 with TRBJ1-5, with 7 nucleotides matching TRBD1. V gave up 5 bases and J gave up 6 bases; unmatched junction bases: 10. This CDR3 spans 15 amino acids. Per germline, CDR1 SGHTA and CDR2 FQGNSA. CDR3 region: CASSPRTGRGQPQHF. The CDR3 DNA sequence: TGTGCCAGCAGCCCACGGACAGGAAGGGGTCAGCCCCAGCATTTT.

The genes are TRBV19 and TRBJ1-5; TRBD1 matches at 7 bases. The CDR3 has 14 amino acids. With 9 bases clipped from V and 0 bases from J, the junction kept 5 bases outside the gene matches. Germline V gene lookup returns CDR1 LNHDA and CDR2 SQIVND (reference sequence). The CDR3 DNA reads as TGTGCCAGCTGGACAGGTGGTAGCAATCAGCCCCAGCATTTT. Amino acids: CASWTGGSNQPQHF.

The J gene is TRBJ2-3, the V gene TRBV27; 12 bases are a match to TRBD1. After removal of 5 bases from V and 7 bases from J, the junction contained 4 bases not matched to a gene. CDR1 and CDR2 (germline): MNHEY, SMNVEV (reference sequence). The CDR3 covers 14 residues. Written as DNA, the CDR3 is TGTGCCAGCAGTCACCGGGACAGGGGGCATACGCAGTATTTT. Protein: CASSHRDRGHTQYF.

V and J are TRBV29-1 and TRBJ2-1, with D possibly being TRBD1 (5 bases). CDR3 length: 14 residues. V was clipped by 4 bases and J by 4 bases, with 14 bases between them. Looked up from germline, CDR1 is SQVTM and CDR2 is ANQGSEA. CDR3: CSVVRGLGYNEQFF. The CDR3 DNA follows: TGCAGCGTTGTTAGGGGCCTGGGATACAATGAGCAGTTCTTC.

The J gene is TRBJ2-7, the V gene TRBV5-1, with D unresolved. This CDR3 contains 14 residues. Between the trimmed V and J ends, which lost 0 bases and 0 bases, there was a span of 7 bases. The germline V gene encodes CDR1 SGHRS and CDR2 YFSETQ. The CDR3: CASSLVGSSYEQYF. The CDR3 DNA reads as TGCGCCAGCAGCTTGGTTGGAAGCTCCTACGAGCAGTACTTC. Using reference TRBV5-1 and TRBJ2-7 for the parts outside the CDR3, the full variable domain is KAGVTQTPRYLIKTRGQQVTLSCSPISGHRSVSWYQQTPGQGLQFLFEYFSETQRNKGNFPGRFSGRQFSNSRSEMNVSTLELGDSALYLCASSLVGSSYEQYFGPGTRLTVT.

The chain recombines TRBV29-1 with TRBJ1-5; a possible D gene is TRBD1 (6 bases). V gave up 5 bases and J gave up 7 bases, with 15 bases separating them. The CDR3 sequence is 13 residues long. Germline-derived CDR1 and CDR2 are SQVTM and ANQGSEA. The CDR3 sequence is CSVTGGGNQPQHF. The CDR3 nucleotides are TGCAGCGTTACAGGAGGGGGTAACCAGCCCCAGCATTTT.

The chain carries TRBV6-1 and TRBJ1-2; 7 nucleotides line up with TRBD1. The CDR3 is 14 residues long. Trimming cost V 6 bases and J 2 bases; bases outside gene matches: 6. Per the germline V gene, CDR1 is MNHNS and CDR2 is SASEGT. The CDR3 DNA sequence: TGTGCCAGCAGGGTTACGACAGGGAACTATGGCTACACCTTC. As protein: CASRVTTGNYGYTF.

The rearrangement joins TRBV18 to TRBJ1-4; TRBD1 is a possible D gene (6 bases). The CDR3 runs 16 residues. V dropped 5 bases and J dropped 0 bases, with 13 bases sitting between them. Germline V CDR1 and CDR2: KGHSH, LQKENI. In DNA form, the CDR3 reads TGTGCCAGCTCAACCCGACAGGCCACAACTAATGAAAAACTGTTTTTT. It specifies CASSTRQATTNEKLFF.

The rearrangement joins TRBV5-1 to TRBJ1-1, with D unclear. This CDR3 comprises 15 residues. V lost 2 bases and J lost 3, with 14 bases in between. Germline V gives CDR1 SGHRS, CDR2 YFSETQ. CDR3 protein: CASSLNVGSDTEAFF. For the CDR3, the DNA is TGCGCCAGCAGCTTAAACGTCGGGTCGGACACTGAAGCTTTCTTT.

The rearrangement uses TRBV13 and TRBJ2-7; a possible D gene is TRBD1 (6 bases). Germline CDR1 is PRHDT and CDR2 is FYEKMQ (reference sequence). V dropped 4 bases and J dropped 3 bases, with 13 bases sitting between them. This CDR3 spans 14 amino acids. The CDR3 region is CASSSRQDVYEQYF. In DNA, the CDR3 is TGTGCCAGCAGCTCGAGACAGGACGTCTACGAGCAGTACTTC. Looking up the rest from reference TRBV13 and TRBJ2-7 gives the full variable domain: AAGVIQSPRHLIKEKRETATLKCYPIPRHDTVYWYQQGPGQDPQFLISFYEKMQSDKGSIPDRFSAQQFSDYHSELNMSSLELGDSALYFCASSSRQDVYEQYFGPGTRLTVT.